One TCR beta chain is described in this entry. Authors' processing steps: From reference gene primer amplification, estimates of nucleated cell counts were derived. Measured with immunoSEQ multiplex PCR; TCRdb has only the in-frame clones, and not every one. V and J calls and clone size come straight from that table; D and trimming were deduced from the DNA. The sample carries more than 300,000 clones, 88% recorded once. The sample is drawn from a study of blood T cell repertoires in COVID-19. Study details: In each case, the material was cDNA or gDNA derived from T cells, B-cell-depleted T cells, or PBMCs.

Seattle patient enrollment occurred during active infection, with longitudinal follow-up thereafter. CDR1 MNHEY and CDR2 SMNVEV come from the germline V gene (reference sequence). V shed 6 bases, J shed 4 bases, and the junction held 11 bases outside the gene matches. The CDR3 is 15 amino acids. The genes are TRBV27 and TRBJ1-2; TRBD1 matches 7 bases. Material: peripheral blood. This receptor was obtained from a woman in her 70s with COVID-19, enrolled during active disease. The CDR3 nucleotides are TGTGCCAGCAGCCGAGACCCGACAGGGATCTATGGCTACACCTTC. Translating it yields CASSRDPTGIYGYTF.